This TCR beta chain was documented in a study of OX40 agonist ivuxolimab in advanced cancers. Whole-study findings and limits: Nonresponders included some who also had low normalized T-cell clonal expansion.

CDR3 size: 18 residues. The ends were cut back, 4 bases at V and 1 base at J, with 22 bases in the middle. The method was immunoSEQ multiplex PCR; TCRdb's version includes in-frame clones alone and lacks a portion of them. The sample shows about 43,000 clones, 80% of them seen only once. On this clone: No antigen is known for it.

Sequenced here: CD4+ or CD8+ T cells sorted from blood, sampled in a trial of the OX40 agonist ivuxolimab. The clonotype originates from an adult with an advanced solid tumor such as melanoma, head and neck, liver or kidney cancer. The chain has TRBV5-3 and TRBJ2-3; D is possibly TRBD2 (6 bases). TRBV5-3 is an ORF for which the function is uncertain. The DNA of the CDR3 is TGTGCCAGAAGCCAACATCTCCCAGGCGGGGTCGGCACAGATACGCAGTATTTT. It specifies CARSQHLPGGVGTDTQYF.